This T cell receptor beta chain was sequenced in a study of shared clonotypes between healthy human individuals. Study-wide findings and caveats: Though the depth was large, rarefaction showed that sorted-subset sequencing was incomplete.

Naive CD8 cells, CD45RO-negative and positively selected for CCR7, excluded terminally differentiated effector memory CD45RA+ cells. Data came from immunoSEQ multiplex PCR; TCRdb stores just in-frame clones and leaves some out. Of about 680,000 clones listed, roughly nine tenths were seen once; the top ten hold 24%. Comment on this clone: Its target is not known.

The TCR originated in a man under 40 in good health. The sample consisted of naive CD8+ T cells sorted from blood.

For the CDR3, the DNA is TGTGCCAGCAGCAAAGAGGGCGGGGACACTGAAGCTTTCTTT. This codes for CASSKEGGDTEAFF. This rearrangement joins TRBV21-1 to TRBJ1-1. TRBV21-1 is a known pseudogene. This CDR3 has 14 residues.